This TCR beta chain is drawn from a study of OX40 agonist ivuxolimab in advanced cancers. Study-wide results and caveats: By week 6 at 0.1 to 3.0 mg/kg, blood CD4+ and CD8+ T cells had expanded clonally.

CDR3 length: 13 amino acids. Trimming shortened V by 3 bases and J by 6 bases, and 12 bases separated the two germline ends. The germline V gene encodes CDR1 KGHSH and CDR2 LQKENI. Here immunoSEQ multiplex PCR was the method, and the copy in TCRdb shows in-frame clones only, minus some. The table shows approximately 45,000 clones, with 88% occurring only once. Points on this clone: Its antigen is as yet unknown.

The specimen was CD4+ or CD8+ T cells sorted from blood, collected in a trial of the OX40 agonist ivuxolimab. The genes are TRBV18 and TRBJ2-7; possible D gene TRBD2, 5 bases. The source of this sequence is an adult with an advanced solid tumor such as melanoma, head and neck, liver or kidney cancer. CDR3 region: CASSPGSEGEQYF. The CDR3 DNA reads as TGTGCCAGCTCACCGGGGAGTGAGGGCGAGCAGTACTTC. The entire variable domain, with the rest obtained from reference TRBV18 and TRBJ2-7, is as follows: NAGVMQNPRHLVRRRGQEARLRCSPMKGHSHVYWYRQLPEEGLKFMVYLQKENIIDESGMPKERFSAEFPKEGPSILRIQQVVRGDSAAYFCASSPGSEGEQYFGPGTRLTVT.